What follows are 22 T cell receptor beta chains derived from one specimen sequenced in a study of shared clonotypes between healthy human individuals (dated by TCRdb to about 2020). Library construction relied on the immunoSEQ multiplex PCR assay. Not all clones reach the TCRdb copy of this immuneACCESS table, which keeps in-frame sequences only. Checked studies attribute under half of the gap to unresolved V genes and leave the rest unexplained. The sample data list 700,000 or so clones, and around 72% of these were observed just once. About 1.7% of the sample is held by the ten biggest clonotypes. Material: memory CD4+ T cells sorted from blood. This specimen's cell subset or site label, interpreted: CD45RA-negative fraction. The receptors here all came from a woman aged 25 to 39 in good health.

The chain couples TRBV11-1 to TRBJ2-1; D is tentatively TRBD1 or TRBD2 (5 bases each). The CDR3 covers 12 residues. The germline CDR1 and CDR2 sequences are SGHAT and FQDESV (reference sequence). Trimming took off 1 base at V and 12 bases at J, with 10 bases between the two ends. For the CDR3, the DNA is TGTGCCAGCAGCTTAGTTGGGACCCCGCAGTTCTTC. Translating gives CASSLVGTPQFF.

This clone was observed a handful of times. The genes are TRBV19 and TRBJ1-2, with TRBD1 matching over 9 bases. Germline values: CDR1 LNHDA, CDR2 SQIVND (reference sequence). This CDR3 contains 14 residues. With V trimmed by 6 bases and J by 2 bases, 4 bases remained unmatched. This CDR3 reads CASSRDRENYGYTF. CDR3 DNA sequence: TGTGCCAGTAGCCGGGACAGGGAAAACTATGGCTACACCTTC.

The chain joins TRBV11-2 to TRBJ2-7; maybe TRBD2 (6 bases). Trimming stripped 4 bases from V and 0 bases from J, with 16 bases between. Germline CDR1 is SGHAT and CDR2 is FQNNGV. This CDR3 comprises 16 residues. The CDR3 DNA follows: TGTGCCAGCAGCTCCGAGGGGACTTCATTCTCCTACGAGCAGTACTTC. Protein sequence: CASSSEGTSFSYEQYF.

The rearrangement joins TRBV29-1 to TRBJ1-2; the D gene is possibly TRBD1 (5 bases). Germline values: CDR1 SQVTM, CDR2 ANQGSEA. Trimming cost V 5 bases and J 4 bases, with 11 bases left between them. The CDR3 is 12 residues long. CDR3 sequence: CSVSGTAYGYTF. CDR3 nucleotides: TGCAGCGTTTCCGGGACGGCCTATGGCTACACCTTC.

The genes are TRBV19 and TRBJ2-3, with D perhaps matching TRBD1 (6 bases). V lost 6 bases and J 10 bases, leaving 23 bases between the germline ends. Germline assignment: CDR1 LNHDA and CDR2 SQIVND (reference sequence). The CDR3 sequence is 15 residues long. Written as DNA, the CDR3 is TGTGCCAGTAGACCGGGACACGGAGTTGAAGTAGCGCAGTATTTT. Amino acid sequence: CASRPGHGVEVAQYF.

The chain uses TRBV5-4 and TRBJ2-3, with D unresolved. The V gene's germline CDR1 is SGHNT and CDR2 YYREEE (reference sequence). The V and J ends lost 2 bases and 1 base respectively, with 8 bases between them. The CDR3 loop spans 14 amino acids. CDR3 sequence reads: CASSFQAGTDTQYF. The CDR3 DNA reads as TGTGCCAGCAGCTTCCAGGCTGGCACAGATACGCAGTATTTT.

The chain employs TRBV28 and TRBJ1-1; D not certain. This CDR3 region has 12 residues. The V and J ends lost 8 bases and 0 bases respectively, with 7 bases between them. In germline, CDR1 is MDHEN, CDR2 SYDVKM. The CDR3 sequence: CASQNMNTEAFF. The CDR3 DNA reads TGTGCCAGCCAGAACATGAACACTGAAGCTTTCTTT.

The chain uses TRBV11-2 and TRBJ2-7; 13 nucleotides agree with TRBD2. Germline loops: CDR1 SGHAT, CDR2 FQNNGV. The V and J ends lost 5 bases and 6 bases, in that order; junction bases with no gene match: 13. This CDR3 has 17 amino acids. CDR3 DNA: TGTGCCAGCAGCCTGACTAGCGGGAGGCATTTTTCCGCCGAGCAGTACTTC. As protein: CASSLTSGRHFSAEQYF.

The chain links TRBV5-1 to TRBJ2-5; 7 positions agree with TRBD1. From germline, CDR1 is SGHRS and CDR2 YFSETQ. V trimming: 0 bases; J trimming: 4 bases; junction bases outside the gene matches: 3. CDR3 length equals 14 residues. CDR3 in DNA: TGCGCCAGCAGCTTGGGAGGGGGCGTAGAGACCCAGTACTTC. The encoded protein is CASSLGGGVETQYF.

This rearrangement joins TRBV7-9 to TRBJ1-1; maybe TRBD1 (6 bases). CDR1 and CDR2 from the germline V gene are SEHNR and FQNEAQ (reference sequence). This CDR3 region has 18 residues. Trimming left V 7 bases short and J 0 bases short, with 24 bases between. As DNA, the CDR3 is TGTGCCAGCACCTCTCCGCGGGGGGCCTTGCTTGTGAACACTGAAGCTTTCTTT. It specifies CASTSPRGALLVNTEAFF.

V is TRBV19 and J is TRBJ1-5; no clear D. The CDR3 consists of 14 residues. Trimming left V 3 bases short and J 5 bases short, with 11 bases between. Germline CDR1 LNHDA, CDR2 SQIVND (reference sequence). Here the CDR3 DNA reads TGTGCCAGTAGTATTGAAAGTGGGGATCAGCCCCAGCATTTT. This codes for CASSIESGDQPQHF.

The CDR3 DNA sequence: TGTGCCGGCCGGGACGGTCTCTCTGGGGCCAACGTCCTGACTTTC. Its translation: CAGRDGLSGANVLTF. The chain uses TRBV2 and TRBJ2-6; D could derive from TRBD1 or TRBD2 (5 bases each). The CDR3 sequence is 15 residues long. The germline gives CDR1 SNHLY, CDR2 FYNNEI. The V end lost 11 bases, the J end lost 0 bases, and 14 bases lay between the germline ends.

This sequence joins TRBV28 and TRBJ1-4, with D uncertain. V was shortened by 5 bases and J by 7 bases, with 8 bases between the two germline ends. CDR1 and CDR2 from the germline V gene are MDHEN and SYDVKM. The CDR3 covers 12 residues. The CDR3 region has the DNA TGTGCCAGCAGTACAAGCGGTGAAAAACTGTTTTTT. Translating gives CASSTSGEKLFF.

The chain is built from TRBV5-6 and TRBJ2-7; 8 nucleotides align to TRBD1. In germline, CDR1 is SGHDT, CDR2 YYEEEE. CDR3 size: 12 residues. Trimming at V came to 4 bases and at J to 5 bases, leaving 2 bases not matched to a gene. CDR3 in amino acids: CASSGQGNEQYF. In nucleotides, the CDR3 is TGTGCCAGCAGCGGACAGGGTAACGAGCAGTACTTC.

For this clone: Since a much larger clone is just one base distant, this may be a read error. Different DNA sequences within this sample yield the same CDR3. The rearrangement links TRBV29-1 to TRBJ2-1; 9 bases fit TRBD1. The V segment lost 3 bases and the J segment 5 bases; nucleotides outside the gene matches: 2. The CDR3 is 13 amino acids. The germline gives CDR1 SQVTM, CDR2 ANQGSEA. CDR3 in amino acids: CSVDGTGNNEQFF. The CDR3 coding sequence is TGCAGCGTTGATGGGACAGGGAACAATGAGCAGTTCTTC.

The J gene is TRBJ2-5, the V gene TRBV10-3, with unresolved D. CDR1 ENHRY and CDR2 SYGVKD come from the germline V gene. V lost 0 bases, J lost 2 bases, and 13 bases lay in between. The CDR3 is 16 amino acids. The DNA of the CDR3 is TGTGCCATCAGTGAGTCCCTAAGTGTGCTACAAGAGACCCAGTACTTC. This encodes CAISESLSVLQETQYF.

This rearrangement joins TRBV7-9 to TRBJ2-3; 9 bases match TRBD1. The CDR3 consists of 14 residues. In germline, CDR1 is SEHNR, CDR2 FQNEAQ (reference sequence). V trimming: 5 bases; J trimming: 4 bases; junction bases outside the gene matches: 4. CDR3 loop: CASSPGQGADTQYF. In nucleotides, the CDR3 is TGTGCCAGCAGCCCGGGACAGGGAGCAGATACGCAGTATTTT.

Turning to this clone: Other DNA sequences in the same sample also yield this CDR3. The J gene is TRBJ2-3, the V gene TRBV27; D ambiguous. The germline V and J ends were trimmed by 1 base and 2 bases, with 4 bases remaining between them. Germline assignment: CDR1 MNHEY and CDR2 SMNVEV (reference sequence). This CDR3 has 13 amino acids. CDR3 loop: CASSLLNTDTQYF. As DNA, the CDR3 is TGTGCCAGCAGTTTATTGAACACAGATACGCAGTATTTT.

This chain connects TRBV7-9 to TRBJ2-5, with D possibly matching TRBD1 (5 bases). Between the trimmed V and J ends, which lost 5 bases and 4 bases, there was a span of 17 bases. This CDR3 region has 15 residues. Germline V gene data show CDR1 as SEHNR and CDR2 as FQNEAQ (reference sequence). This CDR3 is CASSRPPGNGETQYF. CDR3 nucleotides: TGTGCCAGCAGCCGTCCACCAGGGAATGGAGAGACCCAGTACTTC. The whole variable domain, remainder taken from reference TRBV7-9 and TRBJ2-5, is DTGVSQNPRHKITKRGQNVTFRCDPISEHNRLYWYRQTLGQGPEFLTYFQNEAQLEKSRLLSDRFSAERPKGSFSTLEIQRTEQGDSAMYLCASSRPPGNGETQYFGPGTRLLVL.

In this sample, this clone turned up many times. The chain links TRBV18 to TRBJ1-1; 7 bases align to TRBD1. The CDR3 runs 15 residues. Trimming took 3 bases from V and 6 from J; bases not matched to a gene: 10. The germline V gene has CDR1 KGHSH and CDR2 LQKENI. CDR3 amino acids: CASSPTQGLEAEAFF. CDR3 nucleotide sequence: TGTGCCAGCTCACCCACACAGGGGTTGGAAGCTGAAGCTTTCTTT.

Note on this clone: The identical CDR3 is also encoded by other nucleotide sequences in the sample. The chain uses TRBV5-1 and TRBJ2-1; no definite D call. CDR3 size: 15 residues. The germline gives CDR1 SGHRS, CDR2 YFSETQ. The V end was cut by 3 bases, the J end by 0 bases, with 10 bases between. The CDR3 is CASSSDSSSYNEQFF. The CDR3 DNA follows: TGCGCCAGCAGCTCCGACTCGAGCTCCTACAATGAGCAGTTCTTC.

The gene calls are TRBV2 and TRBJ2-5; 9 positions agree with TRBD2. V was clipped by 7 bases and J by 3 bases; unmatched bases: 6. The CDR3 covers 14 residues. Germline V lookup: CDR1 SNHLY, CDR2 FYNNEI. The CDR3, as DNA: TGTGCCAGCAAGGCTAGCGGGACTAAAGAGACCCAGTACTTC. This gives the protein CASKASGTKETQYF. The whole variable domain, remainder taken from reference TRBV2 and TRBJ2-5, is EPEVTQTPSHQVTQMGQEVILRCVPISNHLYFYWYRQILGQKVEFLVSFYNNEISEKSEIFDDQFSVERPDGSNFTLKIRSTKLEDSAMYFCASKASGTKETQYFGPGTRLLVL.